Listed below are T cell receptor beta chains from one sample, sequenced in a study of blood T cell repertoires in COVID-19. The table came from immunoSEQ multiplex PCR; TCRdb's copy has only in-frame clones and leaves some out. The sample lists some 41,000 clones, 90% seen once, with roughly 5.7% in the top ten. Sequenced: peripheral blood. Receptor source: a human donor in a cohort sampled during active COVID-19. The conserved cysteine and the conserved F or W are not part of the CDR3 here. Fields, in order: V gene, J gene, CDR3 protein.

TRBV4-1,TRBJ1-6,ASSQGQGRPPLH
TRBV4-2,TRBJ2-7,ASSQVGLHEQY
TRBV4-3,TRBJ2-2,ASSQGLAGLDTGELF
TRBV4-1,TRBJ2-1,ASSQDRGGSYNEQF
TRBV7-9,TRBJ2-1,ASSLGRASINEQF
TRBV7-3,TRBJ1-5,ASSLNPRVHQPQH
TRBV7-6,TRBJ2-2,ASSDPEGQGANTGELF
TRBV27,TRBJ2-1,ASSINSYNEQF
TRBV19,TRBJ2-3,ASNVGVGTDTQY
TRBV11-2,TRBJ2-7,ASSLSGTDLGEQY
TRBV6-5,TRBJ1-1,ASSSPGSEAF
TRBV29-1,TRBJ2-5,SVVAGGRETQY
TRBV10-3,TRBJ2-1,AIRLGTSAHNEQF
TRBV6-5,TRBJ1-1,ASSSGQGETEAF
TRBV28,TRBJ2-6,ASSPRRVANVLT
TRBV19,TRBJ1-3,ASSIGLGNTIY
TRBV2,TRBJ2-1,ASSEASVGSGSEQF
TRBV5-1,TRBJ2-5,ASSYKKGQGEETQY
TRBV6-5,TRBJ2-2,ASSYSISGTGELF
TRBV7-7,TRBJ2-6,ASSSGNSGANVLT
TRBV6-1,TRBJ1-2,ASSEATGNGYT
TRBV4-1,TRBJ1-3,ASSQDRGPGNTIY
TRBV6-1,TRBJ2-7,ASSETGTSIYEQY
TRBV7-2,TRBJ2-7,ASSLVVRGPPHEQY
TRBV24-1,TRBJ2-1,ATSDSTAASGRYNEQF
TRBV5-1,TRBJ1-6,ASSLSRTENNSPLH
TRBV10-3,TRBJ1-1,AIGVRDTEAF
TRBV20-1,TRBJ1-1,SERGGTEAF
TRBV5-4,TRBJ2-1,ASSLAASGGVNEQF
TRBV4-2,TRBJ2-2,ASSSASVPTGELF